Below, one T cell receptor beta chain is given with its context. The target antigen is unknown. The junction differs from germline at one of its ends, possibly a read error. The data were taken from a study of blood T cells in healthy people across ages. Study-level results: Long-lived and aged donors differed, with more naive CD4+ cells and higher diversity in the long-lived. Naive T cell percentage showed a strong correlation with the diversity of TCR beta.

In germline, CDR1 is SGDLS, CDR2 YYNGEE. This CDR3 is built from 14 residues. A second PCR of 7 to 11 cycles used a sample-barcoded 5' primer and a J-beta primer mix. TCRdb re-analysed the 5' RACE reads in MiXCR, keeping a single row per CDR3 protein. Of over a million distinct CDR3 sequences in the sample, around 43% were seen once. Every sample gave at least 5.5 micrograms of total RNA when it was extracted. The specimen was blood. The clonotype originates from a woman aged 60-75 years in good health. The rearrangement uses TRBV9 and TRBJ2-1; a weak D match, TRBD1 (5 bases). The DNA of the CDR3 is TGTGCCAGCAGCCTAGGACAAATTAACAATGGGCAGTTCTTC. Residues: CASSLGQINNGQFF.